The present T cell receptor beta chain was sequenced within a study of T cells in Graves' hyperthyroidism and ophthalmopathy. This CDR3 region has 16 residues. The V gene's germline CDR1 is MDHEN and CDR2 SYDVKM. The germline V and J ends were trimmed by 6 bases and 4 bases, with 21 bases remaining between them. The sample holds many counts of this clonotype. The investigators amplified TCR beta CDR3 regions from RNA transcripts. HTBI primers were the set used in a first-round RT-PCR of the TCR CDR3. MiXCR, run by TCRdb on the multiplex PCR reads, gives a single entry per CDR3 protein. Of about 250,000 distinct CDR3 sequences in the sample, about 24% were seen once. Ophthalmopathy patients all had a Clinical Activity Score of at least 3, a NOSPECS grade of at least 4 and disease under 3 months old.

The chain couples TRBV28 to TRBJ1-2; maybe TRBD1 (6 bases). The TCR originated in a middle-aged woman with Graves' ophthalmopathy. The sequencing sample was made of blood. The chain's CDR3 is CASSPPGSHRVYGYTF. In nucleotides, the CDR3 is TGTGCCAGCAGCCCGCCGGGATCCCACAGGGTCTATGGCTACACCTTC.